Each of the 32 T cell receptor beta chains below was sequenced from the same sample in a study of immune evolution from preneoplasia to lung adenocarcinoma. This table comes from immunoSEQ multiplex PCR, and its TCRdb copy is limited to in-frame clones, with some not included. The table includes 2,000 to 2,500 clones, about 80% detected once. The sample taken for sequencing was FFPE minimally invasive lung adenocarcinoma tissue. The receptors shown here come from a person aged 55-80 years with lung adenocarcinoma.

This sequence joins TRBV28 and TRBJ1-3, with D uncertain. The CDR3 length is 16 residues. Germline V gene data show CDR1 as MDHEN and CDR2 as SYDVKM. Deletions cut 5 bases from V and 0 bases from J, with 14 bases between. CDR3 nucleotide sequence: TGTGCCAGCAGTCCCCTGGTTGGCATCTCTGGAAACACCATATATTTT. Its translation is CASSPLVGISGNTIYF.

The chain combines TRBV6-1 with TRBJ1-6; 9 bases are shared with TRBD1. The CDR3 is 14 amino acids. V lost 7 bases to trimming and J lost 10 bases; unmatched junction nucleotides: 8. CDR1 is MNHNS and CDR2 is SASEGT in the germline V gene. CDR3: CASKGTGYGSPLHF. CDR3 nucleotides: TGTGCCAGCAAGGGGACAGGGTATGGGTCACCCCTCCACTTT.

This rearrangement joins TRBV6-6 to TRBJ2-3, with 8 nucleotides matching TRBD2. V lost 3 bases to trimming and J lost 5 bases; unmatched junction nucleotides: 10. Per germline, CDR1 MNHNY and CDR2 SVGAGI (reference sequence). The CDR3 consists of 16 residues. The CDR3 bases are TGTGCCAGCAGTTATTATACGGGGGGGCCGAAAGATACGCAGTATTTT. Encoded protein: CASSYYTGGPKDTQYF.

The chain is built from TRBV5-1 and TRBJ2-3; 7 bases agree with TRBD1. Germline V CDR1 and CDR2: SGHRS, YFSETQ. V shed 0 bases, J shed 4 bases, and the junction held 5 bases outside the gene matches. The CDR3 runs to 15 residues. In nucleotides, the CDR3 is TGCGCCAGCAGCTTGGGGGGACAGCGTCCAGATACGCAGTATTTT. Translated: CASSLGGQRPDTQYF. Complete variable domain (other parts from reference TRBV5-1 and TRBJ2-3): KAGVTQTPRYLIKTRGQQVTLSCSPISGHRSVSWYQQTPGQGLQFLFEYFSETQRNKGNFPGRFSGRQFSNSRSEMNVSTLELGDSALYLCASSLGGQRPDTQYFGPGTRLTVL.

Worth noting for this clone: Mismatch with germline at one junction end may stem from a read error. The chain is built from TRBV5-6 and TRBJ2-3; TRBD2 matches 10 bases. Germline V gene data show CDR1 as SGHDT and CDR2 as YYEEEE. This CDR3 is built from 17 residues. Here the CDR3 DNA reads TGTGTCAGCAGCCATCTACTAGCGGGGACTAGCACAGATACGCAGTATTTT. Translated, it gives CVSSHLLAGTSTDTQYF.

This clone was detected only once. The genes are TRBV2 and TRBJ2-7; 9 bases match TRBD1. Germline V gives CDR1 SNHLY, CDR2 FYNNEI. The CDR3 totals 14 residues. With 8 bases clipped from V and 5 bases from J, the junction kept 10 bases outside the gene matches. Here the CDR3 reads CASAWMGQGNEQYF. As DNA, the CDR3 is TGTGCCAGCGCGTGGATGGGACAGGGCAACGAGCAGTACTTC.

The CDR3 reads CATRRTSNQPQHF. The CDR3 DNA reads TGTGCCACCCGACGGACTAGCAATCAGCCCCAGCATTTT. The rearrangement uses TRBV28 and TRBJ1-5; D gene ambiguous. The CDR3 is 13 amino acids. In germline, CDR1 is MDHEN, CDR2 SYDVKM. V lost 10 bases and J lost 0, with 10 bases in between. Supplemented by reference TRBV28 and TRBJ1-5, the full variable domain reads DVKVTQSSRYLVKRTGEKVFLECVQDMDHENMFWYRQDPGLGLRLIYFSYDVKMKEKGDIPEGYSVSREKKERFSLILESASTNQTSMYLCATRRTSNQPQHFGDGTRLSIL.

The chain carries TRBV7-6 and TRBJ2-2, with D uncertain. Germline-derived CDR1 and CDR2 are SGHVS and FNYEAQ. CDR3 size: 16 residues. V was trimmed by 0 bases and J by 0 bases, leaving 8 bases between them. CDR3 nucleotide sequence: TGTGCCAGCAGCTTAGCCCCAGGTTCGAACACCGGGGAGCTGTTTTTT. Protein: CASSLAPGSNTGELFF.

This clone was seen just once. This sequence joins TRBV18 and TRBJ2-7, with TRBD1 matching over 10 bases. Germline values: CDR1 KGHSH, CDR2 LQKENI. Unmatched junction bases numbered 4, after V lost 5 bases and J lost 0 bases. CDR3 length equals 15 residues. The CDR3 DNA reads TGTGCCAGCTCAACGGGACAGGGGTTCTCCTACGAGCAGTACTTC. This translates into CASSTGQGFSYEQYF. The full variable domain, with the rest looked up from reference TRBV18 and TRBJ2-7, is NAGVMQNPRHLVRRRGQEARLRCSPMKGHSHVYWYRQLPEEGLKFMVYLQKENIIDESGMPKERFSAEFPKEGPSILRIQQVVRGDSAAYFCASSTGQGFSYEQYFGPGTRLTVT.

The chain employs TRBV11-3 and TRBJ1-1; unclear D gene. The CDR3 is 13 amino acids. V shed 3 bases and J shed 0 bases, with 5 bases lying between them. The germline V gene has CDR1 SGHNT and CDR2 YENEEA. The CDR3, as DNA: TGTGCCAGCAGCTTTCAGGTGAACACTGAAGCTTTCTTT. Protein sequence: CASSFQVNTEAFF.

The chain links TRBV6-1 to TRBJ2-7, with 8 bases identical to TRBD1. The CDR3 sequence is 14 residues long. CDR1 is MNHNS and CDR2 is SASEGT in the germline V gene. Losses at the gene ends were 2 bases for V and 3 bases for J; bases not matched to a gene: 3. CDR3 DNA: TGTGCCAGCAGTGAACCGGGACAGGTCTACGAGCAGTACTTC. Protein product: CASSEPGQVYEQYF.

V and J are TRBV28 and TRBJ2-3; D not resolved. Between the trimmed V and J ends, which lost 5 bases and 1 base, there was a span of 4 bases. The CDR3 runs 12 residues. Germline CDR1 and CDR2: MDHEN and SYDVKM. CDR3 coding DNA: TGTGCCAGCAGTCTGGGCACAGATACGCAGTATTTT. Amino acid sequence: CASSLGTDTQYF.

The J gene is TRBJ1-2, the V gene TRBV5-1, with 8 bases fitting TRBD1. This CDR3 contains 13 residues. V shed 5 bases and J 7 bases; nucleotides not matched to a gene: 7. Germline V lookup: CDR1 SGHRS, CDR2 YFSETQ. The CDR3 DNA reads TGCGCCAGCAGACCCGGACAGGGTGGTGGCTACACCTTC. This sequence encodes CASRPGQGGGYTF.

The chain carries TRBV7-9 and TRBJ2-5; 7 nucleotides match TRBD2. V lost 6 bases and J lost 2; bases outside the gene matches: 3. Germline V gives CDR1 SEHNR, CDR2 FQNEAQ (reference sequence). There are 13 residues in the CDR3. The CDR3 nucleotides are TGTGCCAGCAGGCGGGACTATCAAGAGACCCAGTACTTC. Encoded protein: CASRRDYQETQYF.

The chain has TRBV5-1 and TRBJ1-4, with D possibly TRBD1 on 5 matching bases. Trimming shortened V by 4 bases and J by 4 bases, and 14 bases separated the two germline ends. This CDR3 spans 15 amino acids. Germline V gene lookup returns CDR1 SGHRS and CDR2 YFSETQ. The CDR3 DNA sequence: TGCGCCAGCAGCCTCGGGGGGACGGATAATGAAAAACTGTTTTTT. This encodes CASSLGGTDNEKLFF.

The genes are TRBV5-4 and TRBJ2-7, with 8 bases fitting TRBD1. Per germline, CDR1 SGHNT and CDR2 YYREEE (reference sequence). This CDR3 is 15 amino acids long. After removal of 6 bases from V and 3 bases from J, the junction contained 11 bases not matched to a gene. The CDR3 DNA follows: TGTGCCAGCACCGAGGGTGACAGGGGCGGCTACGAGCAGTACTTC. This gives the protein CASTEGDRGGYEQYF.

In the case of this clone: Additional DNA sequences in this sample encode the identical CDR3. The V gene is TRBV5-1, the J gene TRBJ1-1; D gene ambiguous. Trimming removed 2 bases from V and 5 bases from J, with 13 bases in between. Germline lookup yields CDR1 SGHRS and CDR2 YFSETQ. CDR3 length equals 14 residues. CDR3 sequence: CASSLDVAGTEAFF. The CDR3, as DNA: TGCGCCAGCAGCTTAGATGTGGCCGGGACTGAAGCTTTCTTT.

This chain links TRBV30 with TRBJ1-3; D remains ambiguous. The V gene's germline CDR1 is GTSNPN and CDR2 SVGIG (reference sequence). The CDR3 has 13 amino acids. Trimming shortened V by 3 bases and J by 0 bases, and 6 bases separated the two germline ends. CDR3 bases: TGTGCCTGGAGAGCCCTCTCTGGAAACACCATATATTTT. It translates to CAWRALSGNTIYF.

CDR3 in DNA: TGTGCCAGCAGCGTAGTCGATTTTAACAATGAGCAGTTCTTC. Translating gives CASSVVDFNNEQFF. The genes are TRBV9 and TRBJ2-1; D remains ambiguous. The V gene lost 0 bases and the J gene lost 5 bases, with 9 bases spanning the gap. This CDR3 region has 14 residues. Germline CDR1 SGDLS, CDR2 YYNGEE.

The V gene is TRBV6-6, the J gene TRBJ1-5; D is undetermined. This CDR3 contains 16 residues. V shed 1 base and J shed 4 bases, with 14 bases lying between them. In germline, CDR1 is MNHNY, CDR2 SVGAGI (reference sequence). The CDR3 spells CASSYFPTPPNQPQHF. In nucleotides, the CDR3 is TGTGCCAGCAGTTACTTCCCGACACCCCCTAATCAGCCCCAGCATTTT.

This sequence joins TRBV11-3 and TRBJ2-1; D call uncertain. The V and J ends lost 1 base and 0 bases respectively, with 7 bases between them. CDR1 and CDR2 from the germline V gene are SGHNT and YENEEA. This CDR3 region has 15 residues. Here the CDR3 DNA reads TGTGCCAGCAGCTTAGGACAAAGCTCCTACAATGAGCAGTTCTTC. Translated, it gives CASSLGQSSYNEQFF.

The gene calls are TRBV9 and TRBJ1-2; D possibly corresponds to TRBD1 (5 bases). The germline gives CDR1 SGDLS, CDR2 YYNGEE. The CDR3 covers 15 residues. Trimming stripped 4 bases from V and 3 bases from J, with 16 bases between. This CDR3 is CASSRTTAGDYGYTF. The DNA for the CDR3 is TGTGCCAGCAGCCGTACAACAGCGGGGGACTATGGCTACACCTTC.

Turning to this clone: A read error may produce the germline difference seen at one junction end. The same CDR3 can be traced to other DNA sequences in this sample. The V gene is TRBV27, the J gene TRBJ2-3, with 13 nucleotides matching TRBD2. CDR3 length: 19 amino acids. The germline gives CDR1 MNHEY, CDR2 SMNVEV (reference sequence). CDR3 sequence: CASSSQPPGLAGWADTQYF. The DNA of the CDR3 is TGCGCCAGCAGTTCACAACCACCGGGACTAGCGGGGTGGGCGGATACGCAGTATTTT.

This clone was detected only once. J is TRBJ1-4 and V is TRBV21-1. TRBV21-1 is given as a pseudogene. The CDR3 runs 18 residues. The CDR3 loop is CASRWYLATRVHNEKLFF. The CDR3 coding sequence is TGTGCCAGCAGATGGTACCTAGCTACAAGGGTGCATAATGAAAAACTGTTTTTT.

CDR3 bases: TGTGCCAGCAGCTTAGAGGGGAGGGATACGCAGTATTTT. This gives the protein CASSLEGRDTQYF. This rearrangement joins TRBV7-8 to TRBJ2-3; D is possibly TRBD2 (6 bases). The V and J ends lost 1 base and 6 bases respectively, with 8 bases between them. CDR1 is SGHVS, CDR2 FQNEAQ, per germline. This CDR3 is 13 amino acids long. The variable domain in full, with the rest retrieved from reference TRBV7-8 and TRBJ2-3, is GAGVSQSPRYKVAKRGQDVALRCDPISGHVSLFWYQQALGQGPEFLTYFQNEAQLDKSGLPSDRFFAERPEGSVSTLKIQRTQQEDSAVYLCASSLEGRDTQYFGPGTRLTVL.

The rearrangement joins TRBV19 to TRBJ1-1; the D gene is possibly TRBD1 (5 bases). This CDR3 comprises 16 residues. With 3 bases removed from V and 0 bases from J, the gap between germline ends came to 14 bases. In germline, CDR1 is LNHDA, CDR2 SQIVND (reference sequence). CDR3 sequence reads: CASSMRSQDLNTEAFF. Here the CDR3 DNA reads TGTGCCAGTAGTATGCGCTCACAGGATTTGAACACTGAAGCTTTCTTT. The variable domain in full, with the rest retrieved from reference TRBV19 and TRBJ1-1, is DGGITQSPKYLFRKEGQNVTLSCEQNLNHDAMYWYRQDPGQGLRLIYYSQIVNDFQKGDIAEGYSVSREKKESFPLTVTSAQKNPTAFYLCASSMRSQDLNTEAFFGQGTRLTVV.

The CDR3 nucleotides read TGTGCCAGCAGTGAAGCGCGCGGGAAAGCTTTCTTT. Protein product: CASSEARGKAFF. This chain joins TRBV2 and TRBJ1-1; D not certain. Trimming took off 0 bases at V and 9 bases at J, with 8 bases between the two ends. The CDR3 sequence is 12 residues long. In germline, CDR1 is SNHLY, CDR2 FYNNEI.

This chain joins TRBV29-1 and TRBJ1-1; D unclear. Germline CDR1 SQVTM, CDR2 ANQGSEA. The CDR3 contains 11 residues. The germline V and J ends were trimmed by 3 bases and 1 base, with 3 bases remaining between them. The CDR3 spells CSVEPNTEAFF. As DNA, the CDR3 is TGCAGCGTTGAGCCGAACACTGAAGCTTTCTTT.

In DNA form, the CDR3 reads TGTGCCAGCAGTTACCGAGGAGATAGCTCTGGAAACACCATATATTTT. Translating gives CASSYRGDSSGNTIYF. The rearrangement links TRBV6-5 to TRBJ1-3; no definite D call. The V gene's germline CDR1 is MNHEY and CDR2 SVGAGI. Trimming stripped 2 bases from V and 0 bases from J, with 11 bases between. The CDR3 totals 16 residues.

The rearrangement joins TRBV5-1 to TRBJ1-2; D gene ambiguous. The CDR3 extends over 12 amino acids. V dropped 2 bases and J dropped 5 bases, with 7 bases sitting between them. The germline V gene has CDR1 SGHRS and CDR2 YFSETQ. The CDR3 sequence is CASSFEGYGYTF. The CDR3 nucleotides are TGCGCCAGCAGCTTCGAAGGGTATGGCTACACCTTC.

The V and J genes are TRBV30 and TRBJ1-5, with D unclear. Germline CDR1 GTSNPN, CDR2 SVGIG (reference sequence). The CDR3 contains 15 residues. V lost 0 bases and J lost 5, with 14 bases in between. The CDR3 region has the DNA TGTGCCTGGAGTGTACGAACACCCGGGCATCAGCCCCAGCATTTT. It encodes CAWSVRTPGHQPQHF.

Turning to this clone: This specimen includes other DNA sequences encoding the same CDR3. The chain couples TRBV4-1 to TRBJ2-2, with 8 bases matching TRBD2. Losses at the gene ends were 2 bases for V and 7 bases for J; bases not matched to a gene: 9. The CDR3 covers 16 residues. CDR1 is MGHRA and CDR2 is YSYEKL in the germline V gene. CDR3 region: CASSQKMVAGNGELFF. Written as DNA, the CDR3 is TGCGCCAGCAGCCAAAAGATGGTAGCGGGGAACGGGGAGCTGTTTTTT.